This passage covers 7 T cell receptor beta chains from one sample sequenced in a study of vaccination effects on CD4 cells after COVID-19. Data came from immunoSEQ multiplex PCR; TCRdb stores just in-frame clones and leaves some out. The repertoire holds about 15,000 clones, with under 85% as singletons. Their recognized antigens are unknown. Pools of viral peptides were used by the ViraFEST assay to expand antigen-specific CD4+ T cells ahead of sequencing. Culturing for around eleven days preceded CD4+ T cell isolation. Infection dated between March and December 2020, before the Alpha, Beta and Delta variants reached the United States. The vaccine given was either BNT162b2 or mRNA-1273, in two doses. Source: CD4+ T cells from PBMCs cultured with SARS-CoV-2 spike peptides, taken after COVID-19 vaccination. Receptors originate from a human donor who had a prior SARS-CoV-2 infection.

This clone was recorded a few times. V is TRBV9 and J is TRBJ2-1, with TRBD2 identical over 9 bases. Germline loops: CDR1 SGDLS, CDR2 YYNGEE. V was clipped by 5 bases and J by 0 bases; unmatched bases: 6. CDR3 length: 16 amino acids. The CDR3 is CASSLAGASSYNEQFF. In nucleotides, the CDR3 is TGTGCCAGCAGTTTAGCGGGGGCCAGCTCCTACAATGAGCAGTTCTTC.

The chain uses TRBV5-6 and TRBJ2-3; possibly TRBD2 for D (6 bases). Between the trimmed V and J ends, which lost 4 bases and 1 base, there was a span of 22 bases. The germline V gene encodes CDR1 SGHDT and CDR2 YYEEEE. The CDR3 has 18 amino acids. CDR3: CASSTTLTGGMRTDTQYF. The CDR3 DNA is TGTGCCAGCAGCACCACTCTCACCGGCGGGATGCGCACAGATACGCAGTATTTT.

V usage is TRBV5-4 and J usage is TRBJ2-4; D is perhaps TRBD1 or TRBD2 (5 bases each). The germline CDR1 and CDR2 sequences are SGHNT and YYREEE (reference sequence). Trimming removed 4 bases at V and 1 base at J, with 12 bases between. CDR3 length equals 15 residues. As DNA, the CDR3 is TGTGCCAGCAGCCCGACGGGACGGGCCAAAAACATTCAGTACTTC. Translation gives CASSPTGRAKNIQYF.

The chain is built from TRBV2 and TRBJ1-1; no clear D gene. Trimming took 3 bases from V and 1 from J, leaving 12 bases between them. Germline CDR1 is SNHLY and CDR2 is FYNNEI. CDR3 length: 15 residues. DNA for the CDR3: TGTGCCAGCAGTGATCACAGCCACCCGAACACTGAAGCTTTCTTT. The encoded protein is CASSDHSHPNTEAFF.

The chain joins TRBV14 to TRBJ1-2; 8 positions match TRBD1. Germline V gene sequence: CDR1 SGHDN, CDR2 FVKESK. V lost 2 bases, J lost 3 bases, and 2 bases stayed unmatched. This CDR3 is built from 14 residues. The DNA for the CDR3 is TGTGCCAGCAGCCAACTGGGACAGGACTATGGCTACACCTTC. Protein sequence: CASSQLGQDYGYTF.

The rearrangement links TRBV6-1 to TRBJ1-6, with a weak D call TRBD1 (6 bases). With 3 bases removed from V and 8 bases from J, the gap between germline ends came to 14 bases. CDR1 and CDR2 from the germline V gene are MNHNS and SASEGT. This CDR3 contains 15 residues. The chain's CDR3 is CASSDSGVGDSPLHF. The CDR3 DNA reads as TGTGCCAGCAGTGATTCAGGGGTTGGTGATTCACCCCTCCACTTT.

The chain links TRBV7-2 to TRBJ1-1; 8 nucleotides match TRBD1. Germline CDR1 SGHTA, CDR2 FQGNSA. V dropped 2 bases and J dropped 1; count of bases not matched to a gene: 3. The CDR3 consists of 15 residues. The CDR3 sequence: CASSLLGTGNTEAFF. CDR3 DNA sequence: TGTGCCAGCAGCTTACTAGGGACAGGGAACACTGAAGCTTTCTTT. The variable domain in full, with the rest retrieved from reference TRBV7-2 and TRBJ1-1, is GAGVSQSPSNKVTEKGKDVELRCDPISGHTALYWYRQSLGQGLEFLIYFQGNSAPDKSGLPSDRFSAERTGGSVSTLTIQRTQQEDSAVYLCASSLLGTGNTEAFFGQGTRLTVV.